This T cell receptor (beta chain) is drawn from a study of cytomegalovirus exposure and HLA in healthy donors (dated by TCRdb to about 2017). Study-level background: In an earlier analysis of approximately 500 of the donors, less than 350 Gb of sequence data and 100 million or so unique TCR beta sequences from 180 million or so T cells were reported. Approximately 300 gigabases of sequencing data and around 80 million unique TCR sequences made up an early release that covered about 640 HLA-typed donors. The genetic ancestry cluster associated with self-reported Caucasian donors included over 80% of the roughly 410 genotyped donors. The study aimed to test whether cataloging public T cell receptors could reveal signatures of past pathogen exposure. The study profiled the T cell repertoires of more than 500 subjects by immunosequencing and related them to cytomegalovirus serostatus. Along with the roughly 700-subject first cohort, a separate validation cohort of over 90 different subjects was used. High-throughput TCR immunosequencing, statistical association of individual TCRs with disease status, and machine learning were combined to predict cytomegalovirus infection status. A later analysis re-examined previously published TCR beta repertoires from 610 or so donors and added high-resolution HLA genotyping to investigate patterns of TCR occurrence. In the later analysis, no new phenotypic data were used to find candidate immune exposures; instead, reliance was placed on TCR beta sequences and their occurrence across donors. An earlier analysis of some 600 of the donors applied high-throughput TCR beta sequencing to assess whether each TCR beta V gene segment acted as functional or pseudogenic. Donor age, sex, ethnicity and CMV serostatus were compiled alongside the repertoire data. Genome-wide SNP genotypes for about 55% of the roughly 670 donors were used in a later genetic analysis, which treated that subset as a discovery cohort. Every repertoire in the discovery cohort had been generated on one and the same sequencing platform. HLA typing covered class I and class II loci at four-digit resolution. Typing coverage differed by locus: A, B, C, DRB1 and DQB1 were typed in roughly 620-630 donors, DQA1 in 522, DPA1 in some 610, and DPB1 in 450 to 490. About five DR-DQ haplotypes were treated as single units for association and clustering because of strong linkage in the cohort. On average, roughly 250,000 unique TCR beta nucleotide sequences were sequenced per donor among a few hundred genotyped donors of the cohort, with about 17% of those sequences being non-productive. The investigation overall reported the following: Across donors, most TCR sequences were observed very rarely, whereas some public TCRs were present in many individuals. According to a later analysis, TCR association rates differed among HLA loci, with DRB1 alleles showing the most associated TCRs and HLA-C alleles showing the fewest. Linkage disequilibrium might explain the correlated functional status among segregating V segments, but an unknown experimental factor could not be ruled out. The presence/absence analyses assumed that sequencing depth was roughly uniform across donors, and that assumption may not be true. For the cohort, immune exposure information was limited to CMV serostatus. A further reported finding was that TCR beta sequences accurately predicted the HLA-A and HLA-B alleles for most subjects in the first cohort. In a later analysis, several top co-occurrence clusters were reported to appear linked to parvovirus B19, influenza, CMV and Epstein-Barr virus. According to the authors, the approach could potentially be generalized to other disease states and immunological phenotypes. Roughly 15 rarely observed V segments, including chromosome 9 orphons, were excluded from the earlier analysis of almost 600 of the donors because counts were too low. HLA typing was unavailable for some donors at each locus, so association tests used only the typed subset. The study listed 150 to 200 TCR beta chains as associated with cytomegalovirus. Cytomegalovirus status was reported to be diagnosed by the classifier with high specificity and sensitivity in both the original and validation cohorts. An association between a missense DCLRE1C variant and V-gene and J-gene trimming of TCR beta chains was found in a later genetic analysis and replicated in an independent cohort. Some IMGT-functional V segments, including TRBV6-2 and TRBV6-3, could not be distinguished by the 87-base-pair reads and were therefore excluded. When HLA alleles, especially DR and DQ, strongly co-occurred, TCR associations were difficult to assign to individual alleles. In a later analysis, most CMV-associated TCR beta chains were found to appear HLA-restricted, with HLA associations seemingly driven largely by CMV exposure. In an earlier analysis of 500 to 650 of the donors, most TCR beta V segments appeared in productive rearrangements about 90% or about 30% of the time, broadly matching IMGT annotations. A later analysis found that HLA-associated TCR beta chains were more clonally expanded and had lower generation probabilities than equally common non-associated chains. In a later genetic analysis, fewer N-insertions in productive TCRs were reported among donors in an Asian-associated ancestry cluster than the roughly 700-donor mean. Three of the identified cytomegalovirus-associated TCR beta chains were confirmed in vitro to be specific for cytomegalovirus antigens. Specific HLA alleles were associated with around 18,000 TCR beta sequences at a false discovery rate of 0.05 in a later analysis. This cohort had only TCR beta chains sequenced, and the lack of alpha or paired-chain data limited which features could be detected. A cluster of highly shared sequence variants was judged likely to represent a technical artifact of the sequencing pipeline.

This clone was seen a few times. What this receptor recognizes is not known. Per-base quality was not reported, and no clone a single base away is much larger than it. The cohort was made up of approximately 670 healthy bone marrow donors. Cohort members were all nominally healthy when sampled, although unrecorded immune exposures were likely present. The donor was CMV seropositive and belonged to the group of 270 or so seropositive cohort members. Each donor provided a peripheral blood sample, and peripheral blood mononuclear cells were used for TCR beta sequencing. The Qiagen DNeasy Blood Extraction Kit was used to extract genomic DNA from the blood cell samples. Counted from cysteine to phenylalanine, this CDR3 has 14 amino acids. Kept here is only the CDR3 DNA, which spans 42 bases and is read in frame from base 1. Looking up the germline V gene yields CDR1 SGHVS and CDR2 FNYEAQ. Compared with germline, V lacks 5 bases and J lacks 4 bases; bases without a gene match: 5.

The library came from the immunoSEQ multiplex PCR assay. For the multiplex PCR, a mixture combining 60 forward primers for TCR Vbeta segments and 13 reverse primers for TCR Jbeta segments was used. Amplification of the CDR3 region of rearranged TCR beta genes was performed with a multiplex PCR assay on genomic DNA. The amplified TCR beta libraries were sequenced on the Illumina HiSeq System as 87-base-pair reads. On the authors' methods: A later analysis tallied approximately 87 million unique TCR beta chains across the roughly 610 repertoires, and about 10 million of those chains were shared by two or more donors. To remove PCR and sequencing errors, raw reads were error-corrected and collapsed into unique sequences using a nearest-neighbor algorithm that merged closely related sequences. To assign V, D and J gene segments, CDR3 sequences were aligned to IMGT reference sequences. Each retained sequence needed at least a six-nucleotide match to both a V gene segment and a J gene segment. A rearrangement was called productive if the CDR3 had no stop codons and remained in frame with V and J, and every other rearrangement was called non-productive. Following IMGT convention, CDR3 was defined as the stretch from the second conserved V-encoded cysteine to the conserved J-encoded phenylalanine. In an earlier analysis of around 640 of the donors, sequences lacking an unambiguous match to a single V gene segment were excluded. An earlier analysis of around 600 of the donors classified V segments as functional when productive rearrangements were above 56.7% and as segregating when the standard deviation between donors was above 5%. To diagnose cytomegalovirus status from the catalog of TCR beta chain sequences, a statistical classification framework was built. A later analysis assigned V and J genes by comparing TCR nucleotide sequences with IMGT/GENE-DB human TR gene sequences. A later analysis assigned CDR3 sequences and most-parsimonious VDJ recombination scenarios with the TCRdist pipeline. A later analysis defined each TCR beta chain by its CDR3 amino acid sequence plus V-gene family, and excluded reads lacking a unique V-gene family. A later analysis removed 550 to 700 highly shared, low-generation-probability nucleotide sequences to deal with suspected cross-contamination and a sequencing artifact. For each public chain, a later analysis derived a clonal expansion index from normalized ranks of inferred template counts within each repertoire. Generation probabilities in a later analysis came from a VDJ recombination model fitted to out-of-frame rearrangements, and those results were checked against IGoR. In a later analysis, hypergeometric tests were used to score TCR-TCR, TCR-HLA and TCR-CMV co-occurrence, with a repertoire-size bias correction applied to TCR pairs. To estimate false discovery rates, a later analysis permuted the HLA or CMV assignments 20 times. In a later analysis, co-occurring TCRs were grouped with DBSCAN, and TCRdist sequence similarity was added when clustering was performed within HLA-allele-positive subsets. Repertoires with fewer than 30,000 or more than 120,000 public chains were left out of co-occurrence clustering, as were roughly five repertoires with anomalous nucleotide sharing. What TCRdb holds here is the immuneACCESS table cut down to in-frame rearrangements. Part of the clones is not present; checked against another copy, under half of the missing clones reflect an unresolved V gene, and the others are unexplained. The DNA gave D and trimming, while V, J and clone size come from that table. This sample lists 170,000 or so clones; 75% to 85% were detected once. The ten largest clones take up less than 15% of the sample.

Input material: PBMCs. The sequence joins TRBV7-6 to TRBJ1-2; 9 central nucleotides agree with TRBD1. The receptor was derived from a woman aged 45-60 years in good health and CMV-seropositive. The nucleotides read TGTGCCAGCAGCCCGGGACAGGGACTCTATGGCTACACCTTC. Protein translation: CASSPGQGLYGYTF.